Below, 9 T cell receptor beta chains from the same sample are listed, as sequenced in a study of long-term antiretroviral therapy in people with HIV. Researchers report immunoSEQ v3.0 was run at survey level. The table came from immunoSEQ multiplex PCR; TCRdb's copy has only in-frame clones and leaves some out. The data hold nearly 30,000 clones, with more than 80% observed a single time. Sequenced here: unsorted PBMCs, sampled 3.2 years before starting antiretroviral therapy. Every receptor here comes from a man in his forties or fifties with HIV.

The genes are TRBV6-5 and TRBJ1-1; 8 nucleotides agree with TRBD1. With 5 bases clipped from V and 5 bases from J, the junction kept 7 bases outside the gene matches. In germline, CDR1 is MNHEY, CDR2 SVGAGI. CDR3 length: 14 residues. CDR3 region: CASSPRTGGTEAFF. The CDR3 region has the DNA TGTGCCAGCAGTCCCCGCACAGGGGGTACTGAAGCTTTCTTT.

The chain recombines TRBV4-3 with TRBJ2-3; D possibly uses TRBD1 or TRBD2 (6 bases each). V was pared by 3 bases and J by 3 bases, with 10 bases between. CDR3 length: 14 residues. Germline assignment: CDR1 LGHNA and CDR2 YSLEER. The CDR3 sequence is CASSQGGWTDTQYF. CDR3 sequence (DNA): TGCGCCAGCAGCCAGGGGGGCTGGACAGATACGCAGTATTTT.

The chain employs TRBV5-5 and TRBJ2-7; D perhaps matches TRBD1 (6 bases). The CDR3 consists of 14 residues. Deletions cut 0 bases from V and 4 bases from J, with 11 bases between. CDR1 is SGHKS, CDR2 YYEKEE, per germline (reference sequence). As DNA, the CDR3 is TGTGCCAGCAGCTTGGAAGTCAGGGGTTACGAGCAGTACTTC. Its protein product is CASSLEVRGYEQYF.

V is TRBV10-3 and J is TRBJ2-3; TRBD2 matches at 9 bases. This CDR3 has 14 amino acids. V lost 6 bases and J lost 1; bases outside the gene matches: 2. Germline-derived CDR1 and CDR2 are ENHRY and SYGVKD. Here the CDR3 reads CAIRRLAGTDTQYF. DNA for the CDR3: TGTGCCATCAGACGACTAGCGGGCACAGATACGCAGTATTTT.

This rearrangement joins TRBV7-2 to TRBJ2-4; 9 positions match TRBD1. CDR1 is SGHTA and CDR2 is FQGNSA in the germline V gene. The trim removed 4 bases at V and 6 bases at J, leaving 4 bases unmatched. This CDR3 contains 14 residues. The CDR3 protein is CASSYPDRGNIQYF. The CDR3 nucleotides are TGTGCCAGCAGCTACCCGGACAGGGGAAACATTCAGTACTTC.

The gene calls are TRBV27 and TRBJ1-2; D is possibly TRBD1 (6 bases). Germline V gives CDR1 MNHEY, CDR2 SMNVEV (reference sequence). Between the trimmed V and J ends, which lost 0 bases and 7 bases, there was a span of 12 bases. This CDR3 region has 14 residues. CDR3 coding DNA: TGTGCCAGCAGTTTATCGTCTGGGGACACTGGCTACACCTTC. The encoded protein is CASSLSSGDTGYTF.

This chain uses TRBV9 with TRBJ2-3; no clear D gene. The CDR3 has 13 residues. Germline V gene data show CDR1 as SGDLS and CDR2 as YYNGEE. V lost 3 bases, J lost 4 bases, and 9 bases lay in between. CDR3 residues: CASSDQVADTQYF. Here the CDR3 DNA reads TGTGCCAGCAGCGACCAGGTGGCAGATACGCAGTATTTT.

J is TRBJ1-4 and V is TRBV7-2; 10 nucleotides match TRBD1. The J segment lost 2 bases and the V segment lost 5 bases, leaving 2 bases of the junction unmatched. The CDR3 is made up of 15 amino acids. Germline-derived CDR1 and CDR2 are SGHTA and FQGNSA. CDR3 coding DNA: TGTGCCAGCAGCAAGACAGGGGGCACTAATGAAAAACTGTTTTTT. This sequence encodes CASSKTGGTNEKLFF.

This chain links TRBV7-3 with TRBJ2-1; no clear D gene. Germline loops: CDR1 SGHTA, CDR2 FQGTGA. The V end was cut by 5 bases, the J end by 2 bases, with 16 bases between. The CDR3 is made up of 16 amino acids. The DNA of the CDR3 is TGTGCCAGCAGCCCCCGTTTAGGTGCGCCCTACAATGAGCAGTTCTTC. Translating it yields CASSPRLGAPYNEQFF.